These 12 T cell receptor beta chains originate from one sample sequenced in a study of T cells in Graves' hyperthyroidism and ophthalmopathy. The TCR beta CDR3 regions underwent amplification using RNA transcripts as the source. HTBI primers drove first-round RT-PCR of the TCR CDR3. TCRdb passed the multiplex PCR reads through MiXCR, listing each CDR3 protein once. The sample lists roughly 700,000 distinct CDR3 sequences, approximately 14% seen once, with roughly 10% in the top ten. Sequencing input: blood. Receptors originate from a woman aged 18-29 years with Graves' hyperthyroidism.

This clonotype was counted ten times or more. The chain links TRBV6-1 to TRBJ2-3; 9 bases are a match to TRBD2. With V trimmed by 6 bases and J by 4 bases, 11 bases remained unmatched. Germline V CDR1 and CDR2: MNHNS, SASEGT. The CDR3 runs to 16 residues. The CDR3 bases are TGTGCCAGCAGGCAAACTAGCGGGTTTGTACCAGATACGCAGTATTTT. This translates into CASRQTSGFVPDTQYF.

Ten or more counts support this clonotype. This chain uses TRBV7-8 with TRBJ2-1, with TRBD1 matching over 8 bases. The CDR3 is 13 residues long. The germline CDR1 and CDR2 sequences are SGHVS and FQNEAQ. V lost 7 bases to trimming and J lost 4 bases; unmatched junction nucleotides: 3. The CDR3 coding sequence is TGTGCCAGCACAGGGGGCGCGTACAATGAGCAGTTCTTC. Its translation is CASTGGAYNEQFF.

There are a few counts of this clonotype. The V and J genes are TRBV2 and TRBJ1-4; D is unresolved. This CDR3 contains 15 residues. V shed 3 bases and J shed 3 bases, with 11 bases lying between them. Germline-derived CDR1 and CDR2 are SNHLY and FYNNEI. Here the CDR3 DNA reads TGTGCCAGCAGTGACAACAGTTTCCCTAATGAAAAACTGTTTTTT. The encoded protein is CASSDNSFPNEKLFF. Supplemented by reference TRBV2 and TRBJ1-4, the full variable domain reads EPEVTQTPSHQVTQMGQEVILRCVPISNHLYFYWYRQILGQKVEFLVSFYNNEISEKSEIFDDQFSVERPDGSNFTLKIRSTKLEDSAMYFCASSDNSFPNEKLFFGSGTQLSVL.

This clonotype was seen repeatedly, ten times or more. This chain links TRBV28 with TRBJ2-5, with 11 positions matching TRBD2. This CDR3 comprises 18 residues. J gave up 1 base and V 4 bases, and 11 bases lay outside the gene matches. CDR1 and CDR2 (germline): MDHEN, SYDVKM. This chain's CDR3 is CASSSRLAGWRGQETQYF. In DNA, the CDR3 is TGTGCCAGCAGTTCAAGACTAGCGGGATGGAGGGGCCAAGAGACCCAGTACTTC.

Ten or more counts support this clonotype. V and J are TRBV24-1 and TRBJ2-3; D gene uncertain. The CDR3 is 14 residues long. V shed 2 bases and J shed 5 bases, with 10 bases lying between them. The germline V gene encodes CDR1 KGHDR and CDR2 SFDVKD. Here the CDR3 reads CATSDSAIEDTQYF. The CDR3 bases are TGTGCCACCAGTGATTCGGCAATTGAAGATACGCAGTATTTT.

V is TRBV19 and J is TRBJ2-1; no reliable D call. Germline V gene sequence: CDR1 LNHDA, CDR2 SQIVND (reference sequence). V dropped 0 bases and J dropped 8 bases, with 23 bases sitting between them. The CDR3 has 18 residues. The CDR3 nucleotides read TGTGCCAGTAGTATAGATCTACCAGGAACGGACCCTAGGGATGAGCAGTTCTTC. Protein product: CASSIDLPGTDPRDEQFF.

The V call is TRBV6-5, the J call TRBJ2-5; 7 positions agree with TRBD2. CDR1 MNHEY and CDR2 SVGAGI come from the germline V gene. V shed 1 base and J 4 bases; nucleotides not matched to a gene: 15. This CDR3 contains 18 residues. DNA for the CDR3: TGTGCCAGCAGTTACTGGGGGATTTACGCGGGAGAGGGAGAGACCCAGTACTTC. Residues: CASSYWGIYAGEGETQYF.

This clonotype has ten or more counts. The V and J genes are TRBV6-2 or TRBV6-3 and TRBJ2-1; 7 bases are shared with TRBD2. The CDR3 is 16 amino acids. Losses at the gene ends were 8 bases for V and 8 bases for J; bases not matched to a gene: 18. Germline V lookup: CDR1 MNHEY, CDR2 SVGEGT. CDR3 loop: CASGGSKTSTPHEQFF. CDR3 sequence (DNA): TGTGCCAGCGGGGGTTCGAAGACTAGCACCCCCCATGAGCAGTTCTTC.

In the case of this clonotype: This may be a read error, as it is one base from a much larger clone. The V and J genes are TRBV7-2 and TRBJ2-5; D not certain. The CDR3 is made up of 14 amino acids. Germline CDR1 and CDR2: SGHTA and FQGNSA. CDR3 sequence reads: CAGSLMGSQETQYF. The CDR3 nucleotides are TGTGCCGGCAGCTTAATGGGAAGCCAAGAGACCCAGTACTTC.

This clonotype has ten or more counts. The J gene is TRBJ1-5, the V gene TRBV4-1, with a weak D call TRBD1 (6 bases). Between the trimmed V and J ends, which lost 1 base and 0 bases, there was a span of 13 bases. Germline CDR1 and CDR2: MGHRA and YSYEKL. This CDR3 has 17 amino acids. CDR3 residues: CASSQGDSGDSNQPQHF. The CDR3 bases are TGCGCCAGCAGCCAAGGGGACTCAGGGGATAGCAATCAGCCCCAGCATTTT.

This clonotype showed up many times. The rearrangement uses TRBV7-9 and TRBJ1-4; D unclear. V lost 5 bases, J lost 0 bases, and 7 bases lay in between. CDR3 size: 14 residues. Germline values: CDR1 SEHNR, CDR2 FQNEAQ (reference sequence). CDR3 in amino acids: CASSPSATNEKLFF. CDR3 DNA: TGTGCCAGCAGCCCTTCAGCAACTAATGAAAAACTGTTTTTT. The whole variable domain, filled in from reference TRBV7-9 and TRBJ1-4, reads DTGVSQNPRHKITKRGQNVTFRCDPISEHNRLYWYRQTLGQGPEFLTYFQNEAQLEKSRLLSDRFSAERPKGSFSTLEIQRTEQGDSAMYLCASSPSATNEKLFFGSGTQLSVL.

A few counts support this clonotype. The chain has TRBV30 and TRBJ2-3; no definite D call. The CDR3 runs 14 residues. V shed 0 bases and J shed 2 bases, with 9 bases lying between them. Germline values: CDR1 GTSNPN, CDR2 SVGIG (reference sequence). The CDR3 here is CAWSVGTYTDTQYF. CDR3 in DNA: TGTGCCTGGAGTGTCGGCACATACACAGATACGCAGTATTTT.